This passage covers 10 T cell receptor beta chains from one sample sequenced in a study of regulatory T cells in long-lasting Graves disease. Time point described: newly diagnosed GD, antithyroid drugs for less than 3 months. Making the TCR library involved RNA that had been extracted from PBMCs. Arm-PCR of CDR3 regions with iRepertoire HTBI primers generated TCR beta libraries. Each CDR3 protein gets one entry after TCRdb re-called the multiplex PCR reads with MiXCR. The data contain approximately 400,000 distinct CDR3 sequences, under 15% of them singletons. These data are also associated with another study on T cells in Graves' hyperthyroidism and ophthalmopathy.

Specimen: peripheral blood mononuclear cells (PBMCs), collected at new diagnosis, from a patient treated with antithyroid drugs. The source of these receptors is a woman aged 30 to 39 with Graves disease.

In this sample, this clonotype turned up many times. The gene calls are TRBV7-9 and TRBJ2-7; 7 nucleotides align to TRBD2. The germline V gene has CDR1 SEHNR and CDR2 FQNEAQ (reference sequence). There are 14 residues in the CDR3. V lost 3 bases to trimming and J lost 3 bases; unmatched junction nucleotides: 5. The CDR3 protein is CASSFQGGDYEQYF. For the CDR3, the DNA is TGTGCCAGCAGCTTCCAGGGAGGGGACTACGAGCAGTACTTC. Complete variable domain (other parts from reference TRBV7-9 and TRBJ2-7): DTGVSQNPRHKITKRGQNVTFRCDPISEHNRLYWYRQTLGQGPEFLTYFQNEAQLEKSRLLSDRFSAERPKGSFSTLEIQRTEQGDSAMYLCASSFQGGDYEQYFGPGTRLTVT.

About this clonotype: This may be a read error, as it is one base from a much larger clone. As the CDR3 is not closed by the conserved phenylalanine or tryptophan, this likely results from a read error. The chain carries TRBV12-3 or TRBV12-4 and TRBJ2-5; 10 bases are shared with TRBD2. The CDR3 contains 14 residues. With V trimmed by 7 bases and J by 10 bases, 12 bases remained unmatched. CDR3 coding DNA: TGTGCCAGCACCCCGGGACTAGCGCCCGACGGCCAGTACTCC. Its translation is CASTPGLAPDGQYS.

This clonotype was counted only a few times. It differs at one base from a far larger clone, so likely a read error. The V call is TRBV12-3 or TRBV12-4, the J call TRBJ2-3, with 8 bases matching TRBD2. CDR3 length: 15 residues. The trim removed 10 bases at V and 4 bases at J, leaving 13 bases unmatched. The CDR3 nucleotides are TGTGCCAACACCCTTTTAGCGGGAACCGCAGATACGCAGTATTTT. Protein sequence: CANTLLAGTADTQYF.

The V call is TRBV7-9, the J call TRBJ2-3; 11 bases match TRBD2. Germline V gene lookup returns CDR1 SEHNR and CDR2 FQNEAQ (reference sequence). The CDR3 is 14 amino acids. The trim removed 5 bases at V and 5 bases at J, leaving 3 bases unmatched. CDR3 DNA: TGTGCCAGCAGCGACGGACTAGCGGGAGATACGCAGTATTTT. Residues: CASSDGLAGDTQYF. The full variable domain, in which reference TRBV7-9 and TRBJ2-3 provide the parts outside the CDR3, is DTGVSQNPRHKITKRGQNVTFRCDPISEHNRLYWYRQTLGQGPEFLTYFQNEAQLEKSRLLSDRFSAERPKGSFSTLEIQRTEQGDSAMYLCASSDGLAGDTQYFGPGTRLTVL.

This clonotype was observed at least ten times. The rearrangement joins TRBV28 to TRBJ2-7; tentative D call: TRBD1 (6 bases). Looked up from germline, CDR1 is MDHEN and CDR2 is SYDVKM. This CDR3 contains 16 residues. Trimming pared 6 bases from V and 2 bases from J, leaving 20 bases between. The CDR3 region has the DNA TGTGCCAGCAGGTGGGGAACAGGGCCTGGGCCCTACGAGCAGTACTTC. Translating gives CASRWGTGPGPYEQYF.

This clonotype occurred a few times. A single base separates this from a much larger clone, so it may be a read error. This chain links TRBV11-3 with TRBJ2-1; no firm D call. Germline-derived CDR1 and CDR2 are SGHNT and YENEEA. The CDR3 is made up of 19 amino acids. V was shortened by 3 bases and J by 10 bases, with 31 bases between the two germline ends. CDR3 in DNA: TGTGCCAGCAGCTTGCCCTCTTTCGGGCCGGAACTTTCGAGCTACGAGCAGTTCTTC. Amino acid sequence: CASSLPSFGPELSSYEQFF.

The gene calls are TRBV3-1 and TRBJ2-1, with 11 bases lining up with TRBD2. CDR1 is LGHDT, CDR2 YNNKEL, per germline (reference sequence). V shed 1 base and J 13 bases; nucleotides not matched to a gene: 9. CDR3 length: 15 residues. In nucleotides, the CDR3 is TGTGCCAGCAGCCAAGGGGCGACTAGCGGGGAGACCCAGTTCTTC. This encodes CASSQGATSGETQFF.

The gene calls are TRBV10-2 and TRBJ1-6; TRBD1 agrees at 7 bases. The length of the CDR3 is 14 residues. V lost 8 bases, J lost 5 bases, and 6 bases stayed unmatched. Germline V gives CDR1 WSHSY, CDR2 SAAADI. CDR3 nucleotide sequence: TGCGCCAGCGCCTACGGGACAGATAATTCACCCCTCCACTTT. It is translated as CASAYGTDNSPLHF.

This clonotype appeared once. A much larger clone is a single base away; this may be a read error. The chain couples TRBV19 to TRBJ2-7; possibly TRBD1 or TRBD2 for D (5 bases each). With 4 bases removed from V and 7 bases from J, the gap between germline ends came to 20 bases. The V gene's germline CDR1 is LNHDA and CDR2 SQIVND (reference sequence). CDR3 length: 15 residues. Here the CDR3 DNA reads TGTGCCAGTAGTACCCCGGGACGACGGTACAATGAGCAGTACTTC. This gives the protein CASSTPGRRYNEQYF.

Only a few counts were recorded for this clonotype. The genes are TRBV28 and TRBJ1-1; 7 bases are a match to TRBD1. Looked up from germline, CDR1 is MDHEN and CDR2 is SYDVKM. This CDR3 region has 16 residues. V trimming: 3 bases; J trimming: 3 bases; junction bases outside the gene matches: 10. The CDR3 coding sequence is TGTGCCAGCAGTTTCCCGAGGGGGCAGAGGGACACTGAAGCTTTCTTT. The encoded protein is CASSFPRGQRDTEAFF.